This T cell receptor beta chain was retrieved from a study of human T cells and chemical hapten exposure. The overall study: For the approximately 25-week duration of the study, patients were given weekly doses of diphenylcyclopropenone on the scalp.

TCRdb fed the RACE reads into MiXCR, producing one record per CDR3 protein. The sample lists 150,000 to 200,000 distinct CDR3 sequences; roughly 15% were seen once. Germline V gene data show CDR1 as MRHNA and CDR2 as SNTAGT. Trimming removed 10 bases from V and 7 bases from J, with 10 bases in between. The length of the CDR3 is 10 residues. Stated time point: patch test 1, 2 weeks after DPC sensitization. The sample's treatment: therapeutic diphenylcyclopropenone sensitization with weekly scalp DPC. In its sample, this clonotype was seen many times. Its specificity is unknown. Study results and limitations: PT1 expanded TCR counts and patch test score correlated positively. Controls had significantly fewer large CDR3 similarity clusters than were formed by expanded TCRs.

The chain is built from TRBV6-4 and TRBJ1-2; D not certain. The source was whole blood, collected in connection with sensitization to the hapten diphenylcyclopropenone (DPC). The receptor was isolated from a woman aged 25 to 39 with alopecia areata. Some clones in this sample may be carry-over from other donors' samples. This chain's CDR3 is CATNRRGYTF. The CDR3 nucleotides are TGTGCCACAAATCGACGTGGCTACACCTTC.